The rows below give T cell receptor beta chains drawn from one sample of a study of neurological immune-mediated disorders. TCRdb reanalysed the 5' RACE reads using MiXCR and keeps one entry per CDR3 protein. The sample consists of 65,000 to 90,000 distinct CDR3 sequences, about a tenth of them appearing once. The sequenced sample consisted of PBMCs. All receptors come from a man in his forties in good health. CDR3s include the opening cysteine and the closing phenylalanine or tryptophan. The order of the fields is J gene, clone size, V gene, D gene, CDR3 DNA, CDR3 protein. A D gene is named only where the DNA matches it firmly. The size field is filled for only some rows; it gives once, few, many or a size class.

TRBJ2-3 | once | TRBV9 | TRBD1 | TGTGCCAGTGGCACGCAGGGGGCCAGCACAGATACGCAGTATTTT | CASGTQGASTDTQYF
TRBJ2-1 | many | TRBV5-1 | NA | TGCGCCAGCAGCTTGGAGCGTTACAATGAGCAGTTCTTC | CASSLERYNEQFF
TRBJ2-1 | many | TRBV20-1 | TRBD2 | TGCAGTGCTAGCCGTTCTCTAGCGGGGGGGCTGAGCTCCAATGAGCAGTTCTTC | CSASRSLAGGLSSNEQFF
TRBJ2-1 | many | TRBV10-3 | TRBD2 | TGTGCCATCAAGAACGGGGGGGCGAATGAGCAGTTCTTC | CAIKNGGANEQFF
TRBJ1-1 | once | TRBV29-1 | TRBD1 | TGCAGCGCCAGTCCCGGGACAGGGGTCTTTGAAGCTTTCTTT | CSASPGTGVFEAFF
TRBJ1-1 | many | TRBV12-3/TRBV12-4 | NA | TGTGCCAGCAGTTTTGAGGTATACACTGAAGCTTTCTTT | CASSFEVYTEAFF
TRBJ2-5 | many | TRBV29-1 | NA | TGCAGCGTTGAAGGGCTAGCGGAGACCCAGTACTTC | CSVEGLAETQYF
TRBJ2-2 | many | TRBV12-3/TRBV12-4 | NA | TGTGCCAGCCACTCGCCCGGAACCGGGGAGCTGTTTTTT | CASHSPGTGELFF
TRBJ2-1 | many | TRBV7-8 | TRBD2 | TGTGCCAGCAGCTCTAGCGGGGGCCAATTTGGAGAGCAGTTCTTC | CASSSSGGQFGEQFF
TRBJ2-7 | many | TRBV27 | NA | TGTGCCAGCAGTTTAAAGCCGGAGCGGACCTACGAGCAGTACTTC | CASSLKPERTYEQYF
TRBJ2-2 | many | TRBV7-9 | TRBD1 | TGTGCCACCCCGGAGTTCCAGGGGGAAAACACCGGGGAGCTGTTTTTT | CATPEFQGENTGELFF
TRBJ1-2 | many | TRBV5-1 | NA | TGCGCCAGCAGCTTTCCTCCGGATGGCTACACCTTC | CASSFPPDGYTF
TRBJ2-3 | many | TRBV5-1 | TRBD1 | TGCGCCAGCAGTAGACAGGGTATGGCAGATACGCAGTATTTT | CASSRQGMADTQYF
TRBJ2-2 | many | TRBV24-1 | TRBD1 | TGTGCCACCAGTGACCCCGGACAGGGCGCGAACACCGGGGAGCTGTTTTTT | CATSDPGQGANTGELFF
TRBJ2-1 | many | TRBV20-1 | TRBD2 | TGCAGTGCTAGGCACCTAGCGGGGGGGTTGTACAATGAGCAGTTCTTC | CSARHLAGGLYNEQFF
TRBJ1-1 | many | TRBV18 | NA | TGTGCCAGCTCACCGGGGGAGCGTGAAGCTTTCTTT | CASSPGEREAFF
TRBJ2-3 | many | TRBV20-1 | TRBD2 | TGCAGTGCTAGAGATGCTAGCGGGATAGATACGCAGTATTTT | CSARDASGIDTQYF
TRBJ1-4 | medium-sized | TRBV12-3/TRBV12-4 | NA | TGTGCCAGCAGTTTCGACACATCAACTAATGAAAAACTGTTTTTT | CASSFDTSTNEKLFF
TRBJ2-5 | many | TRBV12-3/TRBV12-4 | TRBD1 | TGTGCCAGCAGTTTAGGAACAGGGGGTTCGACCCAGTACTTC | CASSLGTGGSTQYF
TRBJ2-4 | many | TRBV6-5 | NA | TGTGCCAGCTATAGGGCCGGGGAGAACATTCAGTACTTC | CASYRAGENIQYF
TRBJ2-3 | many | TRBV15 | TRBD2 | TGTGCCACCAGCAGAGGAATAGCGGGGACCGGCACAGATACGCAGTATTTT | CATSRGIAGTGTDTQYF
TRBJ1-1 | many | TRBV5-1 | NA | TGCGCCAGCAGCCTAGAGTTGAACACTGAAGCTTTCTTT | CASSLELNTEAFF
TRBJ2-3 | few | TRBV4-2 | TRBD2 | TGTGCCAGCAGCAGCGGGGGGACAGATACGCAGTATTTT | CASSSGGTDTQYF
TRBJ1-2 | NA | TRBV13 | NA | TGTGCCAGCAGCTTAGGGCGGGGGAGAAGTGGCTACACCTTC | CASSLGRGRSGYTF
TRBJ2-4 | NA | TRBV6-1 | NA | TGTGCCAGCAGTGAAGGATGGCTCCCGGAGGAGTACTTC | CASSEGWLPEEYF
TRBJ2-5 | many | TRBV6-5 | NA | TGTGCCAGCAGAATACAAGAGACCCAGTACTTC | CASRIQETQYF
TRBJ1-5 | many | TRBV24-1 | TRBD1 | TGTGCCACCAAACTAAGGCTGGGACAGGGCTCCCGTTATAGCAATCAGCCCCAGCATTTT | CATKLRLGQGSRYSNQPQHF
TRBJ2-7 | many | TRBV12-3/TRBV12-4 | NA | TGTGCCAGCAGTTTGGACAGCCGCTACGAGCAGTACTTC | CASSLDSRYEQYF
TRBJ2-7 | NA | TRBV20-1 | TRBD1 | TGTAGTACTGGGACAGGGGGGAGAGGGCAGTACTTC | CSTGTGGRGQYF
TRBJ2-1 | many | TRBV2 | TRBD1 | TGTGCCAGCAGTGTTTTACAGGGGGCTCGCAATGAGCAGTTCTTC | CASSVLQGARNEQFF
TRBJ2-3 | many | TRBV5-1 | NA | TGCGCCAGCAGCTTGGGGACGGCTGGGGATACGCAGTATTTT | CASSLGTAGDTQYF
TRBJ1-5 | many | TRBV29-1 | NA | TGCAGCGTTGAAGTGGGGGTTAATCAGCCCCAGCATTTT | CSVEVGVNQPQHF
TRBJ2-5 | many | TRBV20-1 | TRBD2 | TGCAGTGCGGGCGGGGGGCGACTCCAAGAGACCCAGTACTTC | CSAGGGRLQETQYF
TRBJ1-1 | many | TRBV29-1 | TRBD1 | TGCAGCGCCCGCCCTGGGACAGTTAACACTGAAGCTTTCTTT | CSARPGTVNTEAFF
TRBJ2-4 | many | TRBV24-1 | TRBD2 | TGTGCCACCTCGGACGGGAGGCGCATTCAGTACTTC | CATSDGRRIQYF
TRBJ2-1 | NA | TRBV3-1 | TRBD2 | TGTGCCAGCAGCCAAGACGGGACTAGCGGGAGGAGGCAGTTCTTC | CASSQDGTSGRRQFF
TRBJ2-1 | many | TRBV12-3/TRBV12-4 | NA | TGTGCCAGCCTCCGGGGGATCTCCATAAACAATGAGCAGTTCTTC | CASLRGISINNEQFF
TRBJ2-7 | many | TRBV3-1 | TRBD2 | TGTGCCAGCAGCGATAGCGGGAGATGGGAGCAGTACTTC | CASSDSGRWEQYF
TRBJ2-5 | NA | TRBV12-3/TRBV12-4 | TRBD2 | TGTGCCAGCAGTTTCCGGGACTATATACCGGCAGAGACCCACTACTTC | CASSFRDYIPAETHYF
TRBJ1-5 | many | TRBV20-1 | NA | TGCAGTGCTAGCCTCGGGGCAGGGCAAAACAATCAGCCCCAGCATTTT | CSASLGAGQNNQPQHF
TRBJ2-3 | many | TRBV7-2 | NA | TGTGCCAGCAGCTTAGTGGGACTCACAGATACGCAGTATTTT | CASSLVGLTDTQYF
TRBJ1-6 | many | TRBV20-1 | NA | TGCAGTGCTAGAGATAGGCGGGCGGGGAGCCTCCACTTT | CSARDRRAGSLHF
TRBJ2-7 | many | TRBV5-5 | NA | TGTGCCAGCAGCTTGGACAGGGAGTGGCAGTACTTC | CASSLDREWQYF
TRBJ2-1 | many | TRBV5-1 | TRBD2 | TGCGCCAGCAGCTTGGTCCTAGCGGGAGCGGGGGAGCAGTTCTTC | CASSLVLAGAGEQFF
TRBJ2-3 | many | TRBV5-1 | NA | TGCGCCAGCACCCCTGAGGGGTTGGAGGCAGATACGCAGTATTTT | CASTPEGLEADTQYF
TRBJ2-7 | many | TRBV10-3 | TRBD1 | TGTGCCATCAGAACAGGGGGACCCTTCTCCTACGAGCAGTACTTC | CAIRTGGPFSYEQYF
TRBJ2-2 | many | TRBV12-3/TRBV12-4 | TRBD1 | TGTGCCAGCAGCCGTGGGACAGGTTCGAACACCGGGGAGCTGTTTTTT | CASSRGTGSNTGELFF